The entry below gives a single T cell receptor beta chain sequence along with its context. These data are taken from a study of T cells expressing NK-cell markers. With the 5' RACE reads reprocessed, TCRdb shows one record per CDR3 protein and no DNA. The table lists approximately 460,000 distinct CDR3 sequences. The receptor comes from a woman between 18 and 75 years old in good health. Sequencing was done on a sample of blood T cells: a sorted CD56 or NKG2C T cell subset, CD4+ or CD8+ T cells, or bulk PBMC T cells (not recorded which).

The CDR3 region is CSARVDSSYNEQFF. V usage is TRBV20-1 and J usage is TRBJ2-1. The germline CDR1 and CDR2 sequences are DFQATT and SNEGSKA (reference sequence). This CDR3 comprises 14 residues.